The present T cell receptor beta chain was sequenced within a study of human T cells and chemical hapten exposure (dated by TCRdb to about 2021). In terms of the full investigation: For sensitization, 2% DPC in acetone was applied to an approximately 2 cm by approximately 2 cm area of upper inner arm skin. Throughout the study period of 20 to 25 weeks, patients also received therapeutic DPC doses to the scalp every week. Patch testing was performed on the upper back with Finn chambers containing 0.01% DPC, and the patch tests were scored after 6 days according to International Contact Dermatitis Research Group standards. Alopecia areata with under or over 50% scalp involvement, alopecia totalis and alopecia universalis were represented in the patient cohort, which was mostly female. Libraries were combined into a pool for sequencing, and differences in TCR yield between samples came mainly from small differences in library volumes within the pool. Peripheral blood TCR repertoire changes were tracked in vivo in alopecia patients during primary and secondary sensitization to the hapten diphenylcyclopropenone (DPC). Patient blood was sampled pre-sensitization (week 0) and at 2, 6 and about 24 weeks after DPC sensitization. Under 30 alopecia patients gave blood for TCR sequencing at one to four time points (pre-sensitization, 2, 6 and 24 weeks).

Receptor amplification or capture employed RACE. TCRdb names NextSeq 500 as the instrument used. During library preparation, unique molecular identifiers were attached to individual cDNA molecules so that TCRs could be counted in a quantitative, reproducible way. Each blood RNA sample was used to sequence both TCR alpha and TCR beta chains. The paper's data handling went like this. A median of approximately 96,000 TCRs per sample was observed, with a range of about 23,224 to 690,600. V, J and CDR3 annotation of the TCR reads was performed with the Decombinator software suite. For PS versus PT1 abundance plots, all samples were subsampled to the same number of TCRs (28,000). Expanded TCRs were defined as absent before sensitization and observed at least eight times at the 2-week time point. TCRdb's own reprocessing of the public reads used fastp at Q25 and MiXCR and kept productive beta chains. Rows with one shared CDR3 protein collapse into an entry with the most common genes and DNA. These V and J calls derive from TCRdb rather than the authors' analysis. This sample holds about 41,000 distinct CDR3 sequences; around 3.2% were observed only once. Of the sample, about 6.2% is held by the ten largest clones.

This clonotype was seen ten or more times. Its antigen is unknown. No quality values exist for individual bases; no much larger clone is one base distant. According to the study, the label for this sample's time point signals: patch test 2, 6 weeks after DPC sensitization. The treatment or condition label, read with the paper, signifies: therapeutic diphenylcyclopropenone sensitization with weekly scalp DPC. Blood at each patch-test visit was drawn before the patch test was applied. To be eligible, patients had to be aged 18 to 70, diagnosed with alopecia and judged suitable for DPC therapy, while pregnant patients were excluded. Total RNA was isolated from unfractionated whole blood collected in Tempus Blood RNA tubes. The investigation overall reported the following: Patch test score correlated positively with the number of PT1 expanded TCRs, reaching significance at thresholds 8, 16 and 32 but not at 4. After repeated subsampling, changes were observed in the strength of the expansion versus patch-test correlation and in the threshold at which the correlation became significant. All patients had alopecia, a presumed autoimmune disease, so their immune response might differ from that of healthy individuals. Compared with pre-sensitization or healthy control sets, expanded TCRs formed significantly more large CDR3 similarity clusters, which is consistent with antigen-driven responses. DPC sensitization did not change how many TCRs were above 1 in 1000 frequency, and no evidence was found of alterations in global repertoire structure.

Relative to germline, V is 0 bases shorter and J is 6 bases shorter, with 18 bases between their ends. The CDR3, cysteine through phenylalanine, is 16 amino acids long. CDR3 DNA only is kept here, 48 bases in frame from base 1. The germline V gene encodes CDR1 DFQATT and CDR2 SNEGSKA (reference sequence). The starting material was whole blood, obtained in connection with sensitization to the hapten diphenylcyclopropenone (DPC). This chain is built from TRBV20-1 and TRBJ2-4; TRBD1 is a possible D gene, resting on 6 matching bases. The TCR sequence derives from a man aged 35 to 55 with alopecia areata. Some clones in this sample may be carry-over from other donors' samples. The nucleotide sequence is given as TGCAGTGCTAGAGAGATAGGGACACCCAAGGGAAACATTCAGTACTTC. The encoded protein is CSAREIGTPKGNIQYF.